Following are 31 T cell receptor beta chains from one sample sequenced in a study of CD8 T cells in Susac syndrome. Random hexamers served to reverse transcribe about 0.45 to 1 ug RNA. MiXCR, applied by TCRdb to the immunoSEQ multiplex PCR reads, yields one record per CDR3 protein. The table records around 130,000 distinct CDR3 sequences, more than 90% of them present only once. The sequenced material came from CD4+ T cells from PBMCs. Receptors were obtained from a human donor in good health.

This clonotype was seen just once. The chain couples TRBV12-3 or TRBV12-4 to TRBJ1-5; D unclear. The length of the CDR3 is 15 residues. V lost 1 base to trimming and J lost 0 bases, with 7 bases between them. CDR3 DNA sequence: TGTGCCAGCAGTTTAGTGGGCGGTAGCAATCAGCCCCAGCATTTT. Its protein product is CASSLVGGSNQPQHF.

The chain recombines TRBV3-1 with TRBJ1-5; D call uncertain. Germline V lookup: CDR1 LGHDT, CDR2 YNNKEL (reference sequence). Trimming removed 1 base at V and 8 bases at J, with 9 bases between. CDR3 length: 13 amino acids. CDR3 DNA: TGTGCCAGCAGCCAAGGGACGCAAGAGCCCCAGCATTTT. Protein: CASSQGTQEPQHF.

V usage is TRBV29-1 and J usage is TRBJ2-2; maybe TRBD1 (7 bases). The germline CDR1 and CDR2 sequences are SQVTM and ANQGSEA. The CDR3 is made up of 15 amino acids. The V end lost 7 bases, the J end lost 0 bases, and 15 bases lay between the germline ends. CDR3 in amino acids: CSADGGTANTGELFF. Here the CDR3 DNA reads TGCAGCGCTGATGGGGGGACAGCGAACACCGGGGAGCTGTTTTTT.

This chain connects TRBV5-1 to TRBJ2-7, with D uncertain. The CDR3 totals 11 residues. V was pared by 5 bases and J by 2 bases, with 5 bases between. Germline lookup yields CDR1 SGHRS and CDR2 YFSETQ. The CDR3 spells CASSTTYEQYF. CDR3 DNA sequence: TGCGCCAGCAGTACCACCTACGAGCAGTACTTC.

The chain carries TRBV6-2 or TRBV6-3 and TRBJ1-2; 7 bases match TRBD1. This CDR3 has 14 residues. In germline, CDR1 is MNHEY, CDR2 SVGEGT. The J segment lost 2 bases and the V segment lost 7 bases, leaving 7 bases of the junction unmatched. This CDR3 reads CASNRQGTNYGYTF. CDR3 nucleotides: TGTGCCAGCAACCGACAGGGAACGAACTATGGCTACACCTTC.

The chain recombines TRBV20-1 with TRBJ1-1, with TRBD1 as a possible D gene (5 bases). V shed 8 bases and J shed 5 bases, with 15 bases lying between them. The CDR3 has 12 residues. Germline V CDR1 and CDR2: DFQATT, SNEGSKA (reference sequence). In nucleotides, the CDR3 is TGCAGTCCCCGAGGGGCGCATACTGAAGCTTTCTTT. Translation: CSPRGAHTEAFF.

The V gene is TRBV18, the J gene TRBJ2-2, with D tentatively TRBD1 (5 bases). Trimming pared 0 bases from V and 2 bases from J, leaving 10 bases between. Germline V CDR1 and CDR2: KGHSH, LQKENI. CDR3 length: 16 amino acids. CDR3 bases: TGTGCCAGCTCACCACCGAGGACACCTAACACCGGGGAGCTGTTTTTT. This encodes CASSPPRTPNTGELFF.

The chain joins TRBV9 to TRBJ2-1, with 7 bases aligning to TRBD2. This CDR3 has 14 residues. The V and J ends lost 4 bases and 7 bases, in that order; junction bases with no gene match: 8. Germline V CDR1 and CDR2: SGDLS, YYNGEE. The CDR3: CASSLQTSRNEQFF. The CDR3 DNA is TGTGCCAGCAGCTTACAGACTAGCCGGAATGAGCAGTTCTTC.

The chain employs TRBV5-1 and TRBJ2-5; D possibly corresponds to TRBD2 (5 bases). Between the trimmed V and J ends, which lost 0 bases and 4 bases, there was a span of 7 bases. The CDR3 has 13 residues. Germline V gives CDR1 SGHRS, CDR2 YFSETQ. CDR3 region: CASSLERIETQYF. The CDR3 DNA sequence: TGCGCCAGCAGCTTGGAGCGGATAGAGACCCAGTACTTC.

The rearrangement uses TRBV29-1 and TRBJ1-3; D unresolved. V lost 4 bases and J 0 bases, leaving 10 bases between the germline ends. Germline CDR1 reads SQVTM; CDR2 reads ANQGSEA. The length of the CDR3 is 14 residues. The CDR3 DNA reads TGCAGCGTTGTGGTAACAAGCTCTGGAAACACCATATATTTT. Protein sequence: CSVVVTSSGNTIYF.

CDR3 sequence: CASSMTRDGEQFF. CDR3 coding DNA: TGTGCCAGTAGTATGACGCGGGACGGGGAGCAGTTCTTC. The chain carries TRBV19 and TRBJ2-1; D might be TRBD2 (6 bases). The CDR3 is 13 residues long. V was trimmed by 3 bases and J by 10 bases, leaving 13 bases between them. The germline V gene encodes CDR1 LNHDA and CDR2 SQIVND (reference sequence). The whole variable domain, remainder taken from reference TRBV19 and TRBJ2-1, is DGGITQSPKYLFRKEGQNVTLSCEQNLNHDAMYWYRQDPGQGLRLIYYSQIVNDFQKGDIAEGYSVSREKKESFPLTVTSAQKNPTAFYLCASSMTRDGEQFFGPGTRLTVL.

V gene TRBV14 combines with J gene TRBJ2-1; D not resolved. Between the trimmed V and J ends, which lost 5 bases and 11 bases, there was a span of 10 bases. Per the germline V gene, CDR1 is SGHDN and CDR2 is FVKESK. The CDR3 loop spans 11 amino acids. This chain's CDR3 is CASSYTRQQFF. CDR3 coding DNA: TGTGCCAGCAGCTATACAAGGCAGCAGTTCTTC.

V and J are TRBV20-1 and TRBJ2-4; 12 bases are a match to TRBD2. CDR3 length equals 17 residues. The J segment lost 3 bases and the V segment lost 2 bases, leaving 8 bases of the junction unmatched. CDR1 is DFQATT, CDR2 SNEGSKA, per germline (reference sequence). CDR3 loop: CSARNPSGRVFKNIQYF. The CDR3 region has the DNA TGCAGTGCTAGAAATCCTAGCGGGAGGGTCTTCAAAAACATTCAGTACTTC.

The chain carries TRBV5-1 and TRBJ2-2; 7 bases map to TRBD2. V lost 2 bases, J lost 0 bases, and 4 bases stayed unmatched. Germline CDR1 and CDR2: SGHRS and YFSETQ. The CDR3 is 16 amino acids. The CDR3 sequence: CASSFRAGSNTGELFF. Written as DNA, the CDR3 is TGCGCCAGCAGCTTCAGAGCGGGATCGAACACCGGGGAGCTGTTTTTT.

The genes are TRBV6-4 and TRBJ1-2, with TRBD1 matching over 8 bases. This CDR3 contains 14 residues. Germline trimming cut 2 bases from V and 6 bases from J; bases unmatched to any gene: 5. Germline lookup yields CDR1 MRHNA and CDR2 SNTAGT. The DNA for the CDR3 is TGTGCCAGCAGTGACAACAGGGGGTACGATGGCTACACCTTC. It encodes CASSDNRGYDGYTF.

CDR3 sequence (DNA): TGTGCCATCAGTGAGCACGCGATAGCGGGAGAGTTCTACGAGCAGTACTTC. This sequence encodes CAISEHAIAGEFYEQYF. This rearrangement joins TRBV10-3 to TRBJ2-7, with TRBD2 matching over 9 bases. The CDR3 covers 17 residues. V shed 2 bases and J 3 bases; nucleotides not matched to a gene: 11. Germline lookup yields CDR1 ENHRY and CDR2 SYGVKD.

The chain recombines TRBV5-1 with TRBJ1-2, with D hard to call. Germline CDR1 and CDR2: SGHRS and YFSETQ. Trimming took 4 bases from V and 3 from J, leaving 10 bases between them. The CDR3 spans 13 residues. The CDR3 reads CASSPEGYYGYTF. For the CDR3, the DNA is TGCGCCAGCAGCCCTGAGGGTTACTATGGCTACACCTTC.

V is TRBV9 and J is TRBJ2-1, with 7 bases identical to TRBD1. Germline V lookup: CDR1 SGDLS, CDR2 YYNGEE. J gave up 3 bases and V 3 bases, and 3 bases lay outside the gene matches. This CDR3 comprises 14 residues. The CDR3 bases are TGTGCCAGCAGCGCGACAGGGAACTACAATGAGCAGTTCTTC. Protein sequence: CASSATGNYNEQFF.

The gene calls are TRBV4-2 and TRBJ1-1, with D perhaps matching TRBD1 (6 bases). The germline V and J ends were trimmed by 0 bases and 1 base, with 12 bases remaining between them. This CDR3 is built from 16 residues. Germline V gene lookup returns CDR1 LGHNA and CDR2 YNFKEQ. CDR3 nucleotides: TGTGCCAGCAGCCAAGACCCGGGGGCCCCGAACACTGAAGCTTTCTTT. It specifies CASSQDPGAPNTEAFF.

The chain has TRBV18 and TRBJ2-5, with TRBD1 matching 8 bases. V lost 6 bases to trimming and J lost 2 bases; unmatched junction nucleotides: 2. CDR3 length equals 13 residues. Per the germline V gene, CDR1 is KGHSH and CDR2 is LQKENI. This CDR3 is CASSRQGQETQYF. In DNA form, the CDR3 reads TGTGCCAGCTCCCGACAGGGGCAAGAGACCCAGTACTTC.

The gene calls are TRBV5-1 and TRBJ1-1; 7 bases are a match to TRBD1. With V trimmed by 1 base and J by 4 bases, 4 bases remained unmatched. CDR1 is SGHRS and CDR2 is YFSETQ in the germline V gene. This CDR3 region has 14 residues. Here the CDR3 reads CASSLTGVFTEAFF. As DNA, the CDR3 is TGCGCCAGCAGCTTGACAGGGGTTTTCACTGAAGCTTTCTTT.

This clonotype turned up a few times. The chain carries TRBV12-3 or TRBV12-4 and TRBJ2-1; D gene unclear. With 1 base removed from V and 0 bases from J, the gap between germline ends came to 7 bases. This CDR3 comprises 15 residues. CDR3 residues: CASSLGRSSYNEQFF. CDR3 DNA sequence: TGTGCCAGCAGTTTAGGCAGGAGCTCCTACAATGAGCAGTTCTTC.

The chain couples TRBV5-1 to TRBJ2-1; no clear D gene. The CDR3 is 14 residues long. The V end was cut by 4 bases, the J end by 9 bases, with 17 bases between. Germline CDR1 and CDR2: SGHRS and YFSETQ. In DNA form, the CDR3 reads TGCGCCAGCAGCCTTAGGACCGGCGGAAGTGAGCAGTTCTTC. It yields the protein CASSLRTGGSEQFF.

The chain uses TRBV7-9 and TRBJ2-1; tentative D call: TRBD2 (6 bases). V shed 5 bases and J shed 3 bases, with 14 bases lying between them. CDR3 length: 15 residues. The V gene's germline CDR1 is SEHNR and CDR2 FQNEAQ (reference sequence). The CDR3 reads CASSPGTGGYNEQFF. For the CDR3, the DNA is TGTGCCAGCAGCCCCGGAACCGGGGGCTACAATGAGCAGTTCTTC.

This chain links TRBV2 with TRBJ2-1; no clear D gene. V lost 3 bases and J lost 4, with 13 bases in between. This CDR3 region has 15 residues. Germline CDR1 reads SNHLY; CDR2 reads FYNNEI. This chain's CDR3 is CASSDPRAGYNEQFF. DNA for the CDR3: TGTGCCAGCAGTGACCCACGCGCTGGATACAATGAGCAGTTCTTC.

This chain joins TRBV29-1 and TRBJ2-7, with D perhaps being TRBD1 or TRBD2 (5 bases each). CDR1 and CDR2 (germline): SQVTM, ANQGSEA. The CDR3 length is 13 residues. Trimming cost V 4 bases and J 2 bases, with 12 bases left between them. CDR3 in amino acids: CSVVSGRTYEQYF. Here the CDR3 DNA reads TGCAGCGTTGTATCGGGGCGGACCTACGAGCAGTACTTC.

The chain carries TRBV7-2 and TRBJ2-3; the match to TRBD1 covers 11 bases. From germline, CDR1 is SGHTA and CDR2 FQGNSA. V shed 1 base and J 2 bases; nucleotides not matched to a gene: 2. This CDR3 contains 16 residues. The CDR3 protein is CASSLVGQGVTDTQYF. Written as DNA, the CDR3 is TGTGCCAGCAGCTTAGTGGGACAGGGGGTCACAGATACGCAGTATTTT.

The chain uses TRBV3-1 and TRBJ2-2; 7 positions agree with TRBD1. The V gene's germline CDR1 is LGHDT and CDR2 YNNKEL (reference sequence). The J segment lost 4 bases and the V segment lost 5 bases, leaving 13 bases of the junction unmatched. The CDR3 length is 17 residues. CDR3 amino acids: CASSRNTGAQSTGELFF. The CDR3 coding sequence is TGTGCCAGCAGCAGGAATACAGGGGCACAGAGCACCGGGGAGCTGTTTTTT. The complete variable domain, with remaining parts taken from reference TRBV3-1 and TRBJ2-2, reads DTAVSQTPKYLVTQMGNDKSIKCEQNLGHDTMYWYKQDSKKFLKIMFSYNNKELIINETVPNRFSPKSPDKAHLNLHINSLELGDSAVYFCASSRNTGAQSTGELFFGEGSRLTVL.

This chain uses TRBV19 with TRBJ1-2; 7 bases are a match to TRBD1. The junction had 14 bases not matched to a gene; V was cut back by 7 bases and J by 0 bases. Germline assignment: CDR1 LNHDA and CDR2 SQIVND (reference sequence). CDR3 size: 17 residues. CDR3 nucleotides: TGTGCCAGTACCTCCTACGGGACAGCAGTGACTAACTATGGCTACACCTTC. Translated: CASTSYGTAVTNYGYTF.

The chain combines TRBV18 with TRBJ1-2; D is unresolved. Trimming left V 6 bases short and J 8 bases short, with 16 bases between. CDR1 is KGHSH and CDR2 is LQKENI in the germline V gene. The CDR3 spans 13 residues. The CDR3 DNA follows: TGTGCCAGCTCTCCCTCGGACCGGAGGGGCTACACCTTC. Its protein product is CASSPSDRRGYTF. The full variable domain, in which reference TRBV18 and TRBJ1-2 provide the parts outside the CDR3, is NAGVMQNPRHLVRRRGQEARLRCSPMKGHSHVYWYRQLPEEGLKFMVYLQKENIIDESGMPKERFSAEFPKEGPSILRIQQVVRGDSAAYFCASSPSDRRGYTFGSGTRLTVV.

The chain carries TRBV11-1 and TRBJ1-1, with D tentatively TRBD1 (5 bases). CDR1 is SGHAT and CDR2 is FQDESV in the germline V gene (reference sequence). This CDR3 has 14 amino acids. V lost 4 bases to trimming and J lost 1 base, with 10 bases between them. CDR3 region: CASSYRQPNTEAFF. The CDR3 coding sequence is TGTGCCAGCAGCTACCGACAGCCGAACACTGAAGCTTTCTTT.